The T cell receptor beta chain described here comes from a study of response to subunit inactivated influenza vaccine. Whole-study results and caveats: Seasonal influenza vaccination, on each occasion, was suggested by the authors to recruit few new T cells.

This clonotype was picked up a small number of times. Its specificity is not known. There are 13 residues in the CDR3. Deletions cut 6 bases from V and 4 bases from J, with 11 bases between. The germline V gene encodes CDR1 SGHVS and CDR2 FQNEAQ. MiXCR, applied by TCRdb to the RT-PCR reads, yields one record per CDR3 protein. The repertoire consists of about 830,000 distinct CDR3 sequences, with about 18% occurring once and the leading ten covering about 11%. The chain has TRBV7-8 and TRBJ2-3; TRBD1 might be the D (5 bases). Sequencing was performed on PBMCs from blood, taken roughly 5 days after vaccination. The source is a man over 45 who received an inactivated influenza vaccine. DNA for the CDR3: TGTGCCAGCAGTTCAGGGTCTGCAGATACGCAGTATTTT. It encodes CASSSGSADTQYF.